This TCR beta chain was profiled in a study of blood T cell repertoires in COVID-19. Original analysis: Amplifying reference gene primers gave estimates of nucleated cell counts. Sequencing was performed with immunoSEQ multiplex PCR; in TCRdb, only in-frame clones are kept and a portion is missing. V, J and clone size reflect that table, while D and trimming were determined from the DNA. The sample includes 95,000 to 150,000 clones, 82% of them seen just once. CDR3 length equals 15 residues. Trimming at V came to 2 bases and at J to 9 bases, leaving 6 bases not matched to a gene. Germline CDR1 reads SGHTA; CDR2 reads FQGNSA.

Sequenced: peripheral blood. This sequence joins TRBV7-2 and TRBJ2-1; 11 nucleotides agree with TRBD1. The receptor was isolated from a woman between 65 and 79 years old with acute or convalescent COVID-19. CDR3 region: CASSLRRDRGTEQFF. Written as DNA, the CDR3 is TGTGCCAGCAGCTTACGCCGGGACAGGGGGACTGAGCAGTTCTTC.